This TCR beta chain was profiled in a study of blood T cell repertoires in COVID-19. Study background: Samples came from the United States, Italy and Spain, spanning acute and convalescent COVID-19. T cells, B-cell-depleted T cells, or PBMCs supplied cDNA or gDNA.

As processed by the authors: Reference gene primer amplification yielded estimated nucleated cell counts. This table comes from immunoSEQ multiplex PCR, and its TCRdb copy is limited to in-frame clones, with some not included. That table supplies the V and J calls and clone size; D and trimming were determined from the DNA. The table records more than 250,000 clones, about four fifths of them present only once. The CDR3 has 14 amino acids. Germline-derived CDR1 and CDR2 are MNHEY and SMNVEV (reference sequence). The V end was cut by 5 bases, the J end by 1 base, with 11 bases between. J is TRBJ1-2 and V is TRBV27, with D hard to call. The sequence came from a woman in her fifties or sixties with acute or convalescent COVID-19. Sequencing used peripheral blood. The CDR3: CASSPLGGNYGYTF. The CDR3 DNA sequence: TGTGCCAGCAGTCCCCTCGGAGGTAACTATGGCTACACCTTC.